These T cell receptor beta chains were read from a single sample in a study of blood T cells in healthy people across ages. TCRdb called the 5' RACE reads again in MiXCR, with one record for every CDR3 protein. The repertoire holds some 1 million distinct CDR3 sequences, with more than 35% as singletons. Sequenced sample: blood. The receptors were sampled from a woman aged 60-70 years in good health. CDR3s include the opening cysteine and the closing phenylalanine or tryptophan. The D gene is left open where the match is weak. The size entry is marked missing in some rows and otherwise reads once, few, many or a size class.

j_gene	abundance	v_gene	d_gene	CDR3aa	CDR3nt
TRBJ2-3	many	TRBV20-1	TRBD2	CSAHRLAEYTDTQYF	TGCAGTGCCCACCGACTAGCGGAGTACACAGATACGCAGTATTTT
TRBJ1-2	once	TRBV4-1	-	CASSQVGRAGGYTF	TGCGCCAGCAGCCAAGTCGGCAGGGCTGGTGGCTACACCTTC
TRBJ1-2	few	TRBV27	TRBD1	CASSYGTGNYGYTF	TGTGCCAGCAGCTACGGGACAGGGAACTATGGCTACACCTTC
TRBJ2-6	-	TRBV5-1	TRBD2	CASSSIAGFYSGANVLTF	TGCGCCAGCAGCTCGATAGCGGGGTTCTACTCTGGGGCCAACGTCCTGACTTTC
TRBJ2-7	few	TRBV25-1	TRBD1	CASGTGTDSYEQYF	TGTGCCAGCGGAACCGGGACAGACTCCTACGAGCAGTACTTC
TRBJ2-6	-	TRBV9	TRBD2	CASRDPSGGSANVLTF	TGTGCCAGCAGGGATCCTAGCGGGGGCTCGGCCAACGTCCTGACTTTC
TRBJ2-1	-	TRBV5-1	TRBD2	CASSPTPTSGIGNEQFF	TGCGCCAGCAGCCCTACGCCTACTAGCGGGATTGGAAATGAGCAGTTCTTC
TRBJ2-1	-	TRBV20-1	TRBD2	CSADRGTSGRNEQFF	TGCAGTGCTGACAGGGGGACTAGCGGGAGGAATGAGCAGTTCTTC
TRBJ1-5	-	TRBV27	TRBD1	CAGSLMGQGRHQPQHF	TGTGCCGGCAGTTTAATGGGACAGGGCAGGCATCAGCCCCAGCATTTT
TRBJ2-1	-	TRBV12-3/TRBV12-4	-	CASSPLNGRSSYNEQFF	TGTGCCAGCAGTCCGCTTAACGGGAGAAGCTCCTACAATGAGCAGTTCTTC
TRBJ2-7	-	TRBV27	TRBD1	CASSPVTGGYNEQYF	TGTGCCAGCAGTCCTGTGACAGGGGGCTACAACGAGCAGTACTTC
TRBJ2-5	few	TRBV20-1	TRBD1	CSATLDRANGETQYF	TGCAGTGCCACTCTAGACAGGGCCAATGGTGAGACCCAGTACTTC
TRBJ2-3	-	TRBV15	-	CATSKTSLNTDTQYF	TGTGCCACCAGCAAGACTTCATTGAACACGGATACGCAGTATTTT
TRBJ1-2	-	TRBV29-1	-	CSVFTGGAEGYTF	TGCAGCGTATTCACCGGAGGGGCCGAGGGCTACACCTTC
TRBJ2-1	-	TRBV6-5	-	CASSYEDYNEQFF	TGTGCCAGCAGTTATGAGGACTACAATGAGCAGTTCTTC
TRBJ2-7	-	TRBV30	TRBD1	CAWSIGQGYEQYF	TGTGCCTGGAGTATCGGACAGGGCTACGAGCAGTACTTC
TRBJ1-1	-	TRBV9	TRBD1	CASSLLQGATEAFF	TGTGCCAGCAGCCTGTTACAGGGGGCGACTGAAGCTTTCTTT
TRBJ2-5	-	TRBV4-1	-	CASSQEPREETQYF	TGCGCCAGCAGCCAAGAGCCCAGGGAAGAGACCCAGTACTTC
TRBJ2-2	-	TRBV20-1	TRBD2	CSARPLAGGQKNTGELFF	TGCAGTGCTAGACCGCTAGCGGGAGGACAAAAGAACACCGGGGAGCTGTTTTTT
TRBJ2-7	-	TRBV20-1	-	CSALGGRDLGLEQYF	TGCAGTGCCCTTGGAGGTCGGGATCTCGGTCTCGAGCAGTACTTC
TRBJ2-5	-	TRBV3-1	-	CASTGGAVQETQYF	TGTGCCAGCACCGGAGGGGCGGTCCAAGAGACCCAGTACTTC
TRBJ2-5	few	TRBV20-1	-	CSALAEYQETQYF	TGCAGTGCCCTGGCCGAGTACCAAGAGACCCAGTACTTC
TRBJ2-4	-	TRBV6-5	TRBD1	CASSYWTGVGEQYF	TGTGCCAGCAGTTACTGGACAGGGGTGGGAGAGCAGTACTTC
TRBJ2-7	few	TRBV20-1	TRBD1	CSARRRELATGGLYEQYF	TGCAGTGCTAGGAGGAGAGAGCTGGCGACAGGGGGCCTCTACGAGCAGTACTTC
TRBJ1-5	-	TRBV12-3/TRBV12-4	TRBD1	CASNRQGAGQPQHF	TGTGCCAGCAACAGACAGGGGGCCGGTCAGCCCCAGCATTTT
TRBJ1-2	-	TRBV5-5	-	CASSTRDFQREGYTF	TGTGCCAGCAGCACCCGGGACTTTCAAAGGGAGGGCTACACCTTC
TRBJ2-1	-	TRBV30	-	CAWSPGPMAEQFF	TGTGCCTGGAGTCCCGGACCCATGGCCGAGCAGTTCTTC
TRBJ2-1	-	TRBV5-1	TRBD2	CASSLLTSDYNEQFF	TGCGCCAGCAGCTTATTGACTAGCGACTACAATGAGCAGTTCTTC
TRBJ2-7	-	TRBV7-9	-	CASSLVATEREQYF	TGTGCCAGCAGCTTAGTAGCCACCGAAAGAGAGCAGTACTTC
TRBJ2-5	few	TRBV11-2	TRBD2	CASSLGASGSRWQETQYF	TGTGCCAGCAGCTTAGGGGCTAGCGGGAGTCGGTGGCAAGAGACCCAGTACTTC
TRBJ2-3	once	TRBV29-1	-	CSPWGKTTDTQYF	TGCAGCCCTTGGGGGAAAACTACAGATACGCAGTATTTT
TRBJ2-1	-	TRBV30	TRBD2	CAWNRGLADEQFF	TGTGCCTGGAACCGGGGTCTAGCGGATGAGCAGTTCTTC
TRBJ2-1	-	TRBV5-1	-	CASSMGNSYNEQFF	TGCGCCAGCAGTATGGGAAACTCATACAATGAGCAGTTCTTC
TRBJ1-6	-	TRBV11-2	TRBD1	CATQTGAKNSPLHF	TGTGCCACCCAGACAGGGGCCAAGAATTCACCCCTCCACTTT
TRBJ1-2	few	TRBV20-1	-	CSASGLGREEEYGYTF	TGCAGTGCTAGTGGTCTGGGCAGGGAAGAGGAGTATGGCTACACCTTC
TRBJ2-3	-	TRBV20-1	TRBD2	CSASAGGNTQYF	TGCAGTGCGTCCGCGGGAGGAAATACGCAGTATTTT
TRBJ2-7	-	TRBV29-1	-	CSVEGGETYEQYF	TGCAGCGTTGAAGGCGGGGAGACCTACGAGCAGTACTTC
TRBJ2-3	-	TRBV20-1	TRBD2	CSASRGGSWADTQYF	TGCAGTGCTAGTAGAGGCGGGAGCTGGGCAGATACGCAGTATTTT
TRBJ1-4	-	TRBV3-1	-	CASSTRQGEKLFF	TGTGCCAGCAGCACACGGCAGGGGGAAAAACTGTTTTTT
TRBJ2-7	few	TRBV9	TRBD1	CASSPAGTGVTEQYF	TGTGCCAGCAGCCCGGCCGGGACAGGGGTTACCGAGCAGTACTTC
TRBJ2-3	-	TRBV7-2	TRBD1	CASRNPGQVTYF	TGTGCCAGCAGGAACCCGGGACAGGTCACCTATTTT
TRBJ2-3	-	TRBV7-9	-	CASSFGPAAYTDTQYF	TGTGCCAGCAGCTTCGGTCCAGCGGCTTACACAGATACGCAGTATTTT
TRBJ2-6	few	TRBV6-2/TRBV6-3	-	CASSYPPGVFSGANVLTF	TGTGCCAGCAGTTACCCTCCCGGGGTCTTCTCTGGGGCCAACGTCCTGACTTTC
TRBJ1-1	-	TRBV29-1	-	CSVVEGIVEAFF	TGCAGCGTTGTCGAGGGTATCGTGGAAGCTTTCTTT
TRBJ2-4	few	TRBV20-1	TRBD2	CSAREPTAGEAKNIQYF	TGCAGTGCTAGAGAACCCACAGCGGGAGAGGCCAAAAACATTCAGTACTTC
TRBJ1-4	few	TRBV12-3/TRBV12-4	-	CASSPLPGNEKLFF	TGTGCCAGCAGCCCATTGCCCGGTAACGAAAAACTGTTTTTT
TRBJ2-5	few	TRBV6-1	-	CASSHLRVQETQYF	TGTGCCAGCAGTCATCTGAGGGTCCAAGAGACCCAGTACTTC
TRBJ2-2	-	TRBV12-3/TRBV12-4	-	CASSTATNTGELFF	TGTGCCAGCAGCACGGCAACGAACACCGGGGAGCTGTTTTTT
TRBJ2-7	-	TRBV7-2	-	CASSLHAGRSYEQYF	TGTGCCAGCAGCTTACATGCGGGACGGTCCTACGAGCAGTACTTC